The clone carrying this TCR beta chain was counted a single time. The V gene lost 5 bases and the J gene lost 7 bases, with 15 bases spanning the gap. Germline V lookup: CDR1 SNHLY, CDR2 FYNNEI. The CDR3 spans 15 residues. The data were produced by immunoSEQ multiplex PCR, yet TCRdb's version contains in-frame clones alone and is incomplete. Here the sample spans about 71,000 clones, around nine tenths being singletons. These data are taken from a study of OX40 agonist ivuxolimab in advanced cancers. Material: CD4+ or CD8+ T cells sorted from blood, obtained in a trial of the OX40 agonist ivuxolimab. This rearrangement joins TRBV2 to TRBJ1-6, with D possibly being TRBD1 (6 bases). The clonotype originates from an adult with an advanced solid tumor such as melanoma, head and neck, liver or kidney cancer. In DNA form, the CDR3 reads TGTGCCAGCAGTCTTCAGACAGGAAAAAATTCACCCCTCCACTTT. Protein product: CASSLQTGKNSPLHF.